Shown below are 14 T cell receptor beta chains from a single sample sequenced in a study of quantifying T cell responses using KT2 cells. Study-wide background: TCR alpha and beta constant-region primers primed reverse transcription of RNA.

Each cDNA got a UMI-containing oligo ligated at its 3' end. The first PCR ran roughly 4 cycles with an equimolar RC1.1 and RC1.2 beta primer mix. TCRdb processed the UMI-ligation and nested PCR reads anew with MiXCR; each CDR3 protein has one entry. In the table there are about 53,000 distinct CDR3 sequences, 9% to 15% of which are singletons. The sequenced sample consisted of PBMCs spiked with cells of the T cell clone KT2. These receptors all stem from a human donor.

The rearrangement uses TRBV2 and TRBJ2-1; weak D call: TRBD2 (6 bases). CDR1 is SNHLY and CDR2 is FYNNEI in the germline V gene. V dropped 8 bases and J dropped 5 bases, with 13 bases sitting between them. The CDR3 consists of 13 residues. In DNA form, the CDR3 reads TGTGCCAGCTTTAGGACTACGGACAATGAGCAGTTCTTC. It translates to CASFRTTDNEQFF.

The CDR3 nucleotides read TGCAGTGCTAGAGATTACGGGAGCCCTATCTCCTACGAGCAGTACTTC. It encodes CSARDYGSPISYEQYF. The chain combines TRBV20-1 with TRBJ2-7, with TRBD2 as a possible D gene (6 bases). V lost 0 bases, J lost 0 bases, and 15 bases lay in between. Germline assignment: CDR1 DFQATT and CDR2 SNEGSKA (reference sequence). This CDR3 is 16 amino acids long.

This clonotype was counted ten times or more. The rearrangement joins TRBV2 to TRBJ2-5; TRBD2 agrees at 11 bases. CDR1 SNHLY and CDR2 FYNNEI come from the germline V gene. V trimming: 6 bases; J trimming: 5 bases; junction bases outside the gene matches: 5. The CDR3 contains 14 residues. Written as DNA, the CDR3 is TGTGCCAGCAGGGGGACTAGCGGCGTTGAGACCCAGTACTTC. It yields the protein CASRGTSGVETQYF. The whole variable domain, filled in from reference TRBV2 and TRBJ2-5, reads EPEVTQTPSHQVTQMGQEVILRCVPISNHLYFYWYRQILGQKVEFLVSFYNNEISEKSEIFDDQFSVERPDGSNFTLKIRSTKLEDSAMYFCASRGTSGVETQYFGPGTRLLVL.

The chain uses TRBV23-1 and TRBJ2-7; TRBD1 or TRBD2 may be the D gene (6 bases each). TRBV23-1 is noted as an ORF with a role that remains uncertain. V was clipped by 8 bases and J by 0 bases, with 17 bases between them. This CDR3 has 15 amino acids. The DNA of the CDR3 is TGCGCCAGCCCCAAGGGGGGCCTTAGCTCCTACGAGCAGTACTTC. This sequence encodes CASPKGGLSSYEQYF.

The J gene is TRBJ2-1, the V gene TRBV3-1; D is unclear. V lost 0 bases and J lost 10, with 13 bases in between. CDR3 size: 14 residues. Germline lookup yields CDR1 LGHDT and CDR2 YNNKEL (reference sequence). DNA of the CDR3: TGTGCCAGCAGCCAAGAGGCGACTGGGCGCGAGCAGTTCTTC. As protein: CASSQEATGREQFF.

The chain carries TRBV12-3 or TRBV12-4 and TRBJ2-7; the D gene is possibly TRBD2 (5 bases). This CDR3 is 17 amino acids long. V lost 3 bases, J lost 6 bases, and 24 bases lay in between. The CDR3 region has the DNA TGTGCCAGCAGTTTCGGGCTAGCAAAGTGGATTTTCTTCGAGCAGTACTTC. Its translation is CASSFGLAKWIFFEQYF.

The chain is built from TRBV30 and TRBJ2-2; D unresolved. CDR1 is GTSNPN, CDR2 SVGIG, per germline (reference sequence). The V end was cut by 0 bases, the J end by 5 bases, with 7 bases between. The CDR3 totals 13 residues. The CDR3 nucleotides read TGTGCCTGGAGTGTACGCGGTACCGGGGAGCTGTTTTTT. Protein sequence: CAWSVRGTGELFF.

The sample holds a few counts of this clonotype. This chain joins TRBV7-8 and TRBJ2-7; weak D call: TRBD1 (6 bases). Germline CDR1 is SGHVS and CDR2 is FQNEAQ. With 3 bases removed from V and 3 bases from J, the gap between germline ends came to 9 bases. The CDR3 spans 13 residues. The CDR3 DNA sequence: TGTGCCAGCAGCTTCACGGACAGCTACGAGCAGTACTTC. As protein: CASSFTDSYEQYF. Full variable domain (outside the CDR3, taken from reference TRBV7-8 and TRBJ2-7): GAGVSQSPRYKVAKRGQDVALRCDPISGHVSLFWYQQALGQGPEFLTYFQNEAQLDKSGLPSDRFFAERPEGSVSTLKIQRTQQEDSAVYLCASSFTDSYEQYFGPGTRLTVT.

This clonotype turned up a few times. The chain combines TRBV6-2 or TRBV6-3 with TRBJ1-2; possibly TRBD1 for D (5 bases). Germline lookup yields CDR1 MNHEY and CDR2 SVGEGT. The CDR3 sequence is 15 residues long. Trimming removed 4 bases at V and 7 bases at J, with 19 bases between. The DNA for the CDR3 is TGTGCCAGCAGTTTGGGGCCTCCCCTGAGTTCTGGCTACACCTTC. Encoded protein: CASSLGPPLSSGYTF.

This clonotype was counted a few times. V and J are TRBV2 and TRBJ1-5, with TRBD1 matching over 8 bases. Germline V CDR1 and CDR2: SNHLY, FYNNEI. The CDR3 consists of 16 residues. V shed 4 bases and J 1 base; nucleotides not matched to a gene: 6. DNA for the CDR3: TGTGCCAGCAGTGTTTCAGGGGGCGGGAGCAATCAGCCCCAGCATTTT. Encoded protein: CASSVSGGGSNQPQHF.

In its sample, this clonotype was seen many times. The V call is TRBV10-1, the J call TRBJ2-2; D perhaps matches TRBD2 (5 bases). The CDR3 loop spans 14 amino acids. V was shortened by 0 bases and J by 6 bases, with 8 bases between the two germline ends. Germline loops: CDR1 WNHNN, CDR2 SYGVQD (reference sequence). The CDR3 DNA reads TGCGCCAGCAGTGAGTCGAGGGCCGCCGGGGAGCTGTTTTTT. Translated, it gives CASSESRAAGELFF.

This chain joins TRBV7-8 and TRBJ2-3; the D gene could be TRBD1 or TRBD2 (6 bases each). Between the trimmed V and J ends, which lost 3 bases and 2 bases, there was a span of 15 bases. Germline V gene sequence: CDR1 SGHVS, CDR2 FQNEAQ. This CDR3 spans 16 amino acids. The CDR3 coding sequence is TGTGCCAGCAGCTTTGGAGGTGGGGGGCTCACAGATACGCAGTATTTT. Translated: CASSFGGGGLTDTQYF. Full variable domain (remainder filled in from reference TRBV7-8 and TRBJ2-3): GAGVSQSPRYKVAKRGQDVALRCDPISGHVSLFWYQQALGQGPEFLTYFQNEAQLDKSGLPSDRFFAERPEGSVSTLKIQRTQQEDSAVYLCASSFGGGGLTDTQYFGPGTRLTVL.

This clonotype was counted ten times or more. The V gene is TRBV6-2 or TRBV6-3, the J gene TRBJ2-5; no definite D call. Looked up from germline, CDR1 is MNHEY and CDR2 is SVGEGT. The CDR3 spans 17 residues. Trimming removed 1 base at V and 4 bases at J, with 19 bases between. As DNA, the CDR3 is TGTGCCAGCAGTTACTACCTCATATGGGTCGGCGGAGAGACCCAGTACTTC. It encodes CASSYYLIWVGGETQYF.

Ten or more counts support this clonotype. V usage is TRBV25-1 and J usage is TRBJ2-3, with D possibly matching TRBD2 (6 bases). V lost 8 bases and J 2 bases, leaving 11 bases between the germline ends. CDR1 and CDR2 (germline): MGHDK, SYGVNS. This CDR3 is 13 amino acids long. CDR3 sequence: CASGGKLTDTQYF. The CDR3 DNA sequence: TGTGCCAGCGGGGGGAAGCTCACAGATACGCAGTATTTT.